This T cell receptor (beta chain) is from a study of CD8 T cells in Susac syndrome. RNA, at about 0.5 to 1 ug, was reverse transcribed with random hexamers. The immunoSEQ assay covered 54 Vbeta and 13 Jbeta segments for CDR3. TCRdb redid the calling of the immunoSEQ multiplex PCR reads with MiXCR, one entry per CDR3 protein. The sample records more than 130,000 distinct CDR3 sequences, 90% to 95% being singletons. V lost 6 bases and J lost 4; bases outside the gene matches: 4. The CDR3 has 13 residues. In germline, CDR1 is SGHTA, CDR2 FQGNSA. Note on this clonotype: Antigen: not known.

Whole-study findings and limits: In its TCR sequencing and HLA analysis, the study acknowledged that the number of individuals was relatively small.

The sequenced target, TCR beta, came from blood CD8+ and CD4+ T cells. Healthy donors served as age- and sex-matched controls. The clonotype was recovered from a human donor in good health. The source material was CD8+ T cells from PBMCs. V usage is TRBV7-2 and J usage is TRBJ2-7; 9 positions match TRBD2. This CDR3 is CASRPSGEYEQYF. The CDR3 DNA sequence: TGTGCCAGCAGGCCTAGCGGGGAATACGAGCAGTACTTC.